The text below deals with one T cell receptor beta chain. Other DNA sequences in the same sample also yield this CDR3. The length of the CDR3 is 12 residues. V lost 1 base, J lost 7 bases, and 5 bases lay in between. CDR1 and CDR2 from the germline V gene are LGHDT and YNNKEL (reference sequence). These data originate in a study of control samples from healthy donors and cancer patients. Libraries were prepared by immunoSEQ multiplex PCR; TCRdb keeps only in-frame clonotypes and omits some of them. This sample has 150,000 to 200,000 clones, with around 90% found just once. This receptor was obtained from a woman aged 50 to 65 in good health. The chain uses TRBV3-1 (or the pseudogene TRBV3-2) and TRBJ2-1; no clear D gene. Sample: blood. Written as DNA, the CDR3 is TGTGCCAGCAGCCAAGCGCGAAATGAGCAGTTCTTC. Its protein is CASSQARNEQFF.